These T cell receptor beta chains were read from a single sample in a study of shared clonotypes between healthy human individuals. The assay was immunoSEQ multiplex PCR, and TCRdb's table has in-frame clones only and misses some. Of around 2,000,000 clones in the sample, 90% to 95% were seen once. What was sequenced was naive CD4+ T cells sorted from blood. The receptors stem from a man younger than 35 in good health. Each CDR3 is given with its conserved first and last residue. The D gene is left open where the match is weak. Size is omitted from some rows. Given values are once, few, many or a class for expanded clones.

.,TRBD1,TRBJ2-7,TRBV5-1,CASSLAGVGQGIHEQYF,TGCGCCAGCAGCTTGGCCGGCGTGGGACAGGGTATCCACGAGCAGTACTTC
.,TRBD2,TRBJ2-2,TRBV11-2,CASTPRLGLEAAGELFF,TGTGCCAGCACCCCCAGGTTGGGACTAGAGGCCGCCGGGGAGCTGTTTTTT
.,.,TRBJ1-2,TRBV10-3,CAISEPTSGYTF,TGTGCCATCAGTGAGCCTACGTCGGGCTACACCTTC
once,.,TRBJ1-5,TRBV11-2,CASSRTGGSNQPQHF,TGTGCCAGCAGCCGTACTGGGGGGTCCAATCAGCCCCAGCATTTT
.,TRBD2,TRBJ2-7,TRBV14,CASSQDGTSGRMGEQYF,TGTGCCAGCAGCCAAGATGGTACTAGCGGGAGGATGGGCGAGCAGTACTTC
.,.,TRBJ2-7,TRBV7-9,CASSPPKTYEQYF,TGTGCCAGCAGCCCACCAAAGACCTACGAGCAGTACTTC
.,TRBD2,TRBJ2-5,TRBV11-2,CASSLGAAGGETQYF,TGTGCCAGCAGCTTAGGGGCGGCGGGGGGTGAGACCCAGTACTTC
.,TRBD2,TRBJ2-5,TRBV9,CASSVSPSGETQYF,TGTGCCAGCAGCGTTTCCCCTAGCGGTGAGACCCAGTACTTC
.,TRBD1,TRBJ1-6,TRBV27,CASSYHGTGGKNSPLHF,TGTGCCAGCAGTTATCACGGGACAGGGGGCAAGAATTCACCCCTCCACTTT
.,TRBD1,TRBJ1-2,TRBV5-4,CASSFGQAANYGYTF,TGTGCCAGCAGCTTTGGACAGGCCGCTAACTATGGCTACACCTTC
.,.,TRBJ2-1,TRBV30,CAWSRSPNEQFF,TGTGCCTGGAGTAGGAGCCCCAATGAGCAGTTCTTC
once,TRBD1,TRBJ1-1,TRBV6-5,CASSWAGGVGTEAFF,TGTGCCAGCAGTTGGGCAGGGGGCGTAGGGACTGAAGCTTTCTTT
.,TRBD1,TRBJ1-3,TRBV30,CAWWGQGSSGNTIYF,TGTGCCTGGTGGGGACAGGGAAGCTCTGGAAACACCATATATTTT
once,TRBD1,TRBJ2-5,TRBV11-2,CASSEQPTGGQETQYF,TGTGCCAGCAGCGAACAACCTACAGGGGGCCAAGAGACCCAGTACTTC
.,.,TRBJ1-5,TRBV6-1,CASSDPTSNQPQHF,TGTGCCAGCAGTGACCCAACCAGCAATCAGCCCCAGCATTTT
.,.,TRBJ2-3,TRBV25-1,CASSEFRRAETF,TGTGCCAGCAGTGAATTTAGACGGGCGGAGACTTTT
once,TRBD1,TRBJ1-6,TRBV28,CASTLGQGANSPLHF,TGTGCCAGCACCTTAGGACAGGGGGCGAATTCACCCCTCCACTTT
.,.,TRBJ1-3,TRBV30,CAWRDGSGNTIYF,TGTGCCTGGAGGGACGGCTCTGGAAACACCATATATTTT
.,.,TRBJ2-2,TRBV11-2,CASSLVVGELFF,TGTGCCAGCAGCTTAGTAGTCGGGGAGCTGTTTTTT
few,TRBD1,TRBJ1-6,TRBV9,CASSGDRVSSNYNSPLHF,TGTGCCAGCAGCGGCGACAGGGTGAGCTCCAACTATAATTCACCCCTCCACTTT
.,.,TRBJ1-2,TRBV19,CASSAFSLQGHGYTF,TGTGCCAGTAGTGCCTTTTCGCTACAGGGCCATGGCTACACCTTC
.,.,TRBJ1-5,TRBV30,CAWSGGATSNQPQHF,TGTGCCTGGAGTGGGGGGGCAACTAGCAATCAGCCCCAGCATTTT
.,TRBD2,TRBJ2-7,TRBV6-5,CASSRTSGGSYEQYF,TGTGCCAGCAGTCGGACTAGCGGGGGGTCCTACGAGCAGTACTTC
.,TRBD2,TRBJ2-1,TRBV9,CASSVVSGGAYNEQFF,TGTGCCAGCAGCGTCGTTAGCGGGGGCGCCTACAATGAGCAGTTCTTC
.,TRBD1,TRBJ1-2,TRBV2,CASRPRPGQGADYGYTF,TGTGCCAGCAGGCCCCGCCCGGGACAGGGGGCTGACTATGGCTACACCTTC
.,.,TRBJ2-1,TRBV30,CAWSVLRNEQFF,TGTGCCTGGAGTGTACTTCGCAATGAGCAGTTCTTC
.,TRBD1,TRBJ1-2,TRBV5-1,CASSPALGQGGYGYTF,TGCGCCAGCAGTCCGGCTCTGGGACAGGGGGGATATGGCTACACCTTC